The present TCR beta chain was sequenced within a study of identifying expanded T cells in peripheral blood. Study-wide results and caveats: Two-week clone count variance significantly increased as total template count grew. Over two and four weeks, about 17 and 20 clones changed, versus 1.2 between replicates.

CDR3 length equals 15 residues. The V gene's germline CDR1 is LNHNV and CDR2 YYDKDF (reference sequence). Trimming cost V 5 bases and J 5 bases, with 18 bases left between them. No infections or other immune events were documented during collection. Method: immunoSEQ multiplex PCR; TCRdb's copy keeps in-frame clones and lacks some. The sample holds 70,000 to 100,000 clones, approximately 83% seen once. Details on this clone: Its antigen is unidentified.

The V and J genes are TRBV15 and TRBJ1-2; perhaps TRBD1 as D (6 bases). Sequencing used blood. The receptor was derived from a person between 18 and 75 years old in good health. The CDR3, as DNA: TGTGCCACCAGCCGATCCGGGACATTGGTTTATGGCTACACCTTC. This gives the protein CATSRSGTLVYGYTF.